This T cell receptor beta chain was captured by sequencing in a study of cytomegalovirus exposure and HLA in healthy donors. The PCR ran on 60 Vbeta and 13 Jbeta primers. This table comes from immunoSEQ multiplex PCR, and its TCRdb copy is limited to in-frame clones, with some not included. The repertoire consists of tens of thousands of clones, with roughly 67% occurring once and the leading ten covering 20% to 25%. Study observations and caveats: Previously analyzed data showed that most TCR beta V segments were productive at a frequency of about 87% or about 30%. Near-uniform donor sequencing depth was presumed by presence/absence analyses. Beyond CMV serostatus, there was no information to go on about immune exposure. Likely technical artifact: a cluster of highly shared sequence variants.

The CDR3 runs to 14 residues. The V and J ends lost 7 bases and 4 bases, in that order; junction bases with no gene match: 8. Per germline, CDR1 MNHNS and CDR2 SASEGT. There are a few counts of this clone. Its target is not known. The chain combines TRBV6-1 with TRBJ1-1; 8 bases are a match to TRBD1. The sequence came from a woman aged 45-65 years in good health and CMV-seropositive. The specimen sequenced was PBMCs. CDR3 sequence: CASTRDRGGTEAFF. CDR3 DNA sequence: TGTGCCAGCACGCGAGACAGGGGAGGCACTGAAGCTTTCTTT.